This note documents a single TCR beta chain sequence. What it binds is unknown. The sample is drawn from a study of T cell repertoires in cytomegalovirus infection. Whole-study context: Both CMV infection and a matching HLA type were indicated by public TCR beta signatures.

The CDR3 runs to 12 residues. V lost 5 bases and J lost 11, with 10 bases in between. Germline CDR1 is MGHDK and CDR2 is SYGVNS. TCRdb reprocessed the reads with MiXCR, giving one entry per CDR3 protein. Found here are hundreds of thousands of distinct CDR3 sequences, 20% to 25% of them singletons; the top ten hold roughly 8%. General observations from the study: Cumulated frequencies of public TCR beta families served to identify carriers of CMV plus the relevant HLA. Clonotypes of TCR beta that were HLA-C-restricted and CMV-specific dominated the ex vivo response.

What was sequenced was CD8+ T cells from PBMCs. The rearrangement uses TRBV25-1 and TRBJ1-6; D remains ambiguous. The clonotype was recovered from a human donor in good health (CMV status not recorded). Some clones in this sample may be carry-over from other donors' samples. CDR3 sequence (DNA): TGTGCCAGCAGTCTCTTTGAAACACCCCTCCACTTT. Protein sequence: CASSLFETPLHF.